These 25 T cell receptor beta chains originate from one sample sequenced in a study of shared clonotypes between healthy human individuals. Naive CD8 isolation took CD45RO-negative cells positively selected for CCR7 and excluded terminally differentiated effector memory CD45RA+ cells. Assay used: immunoSEQ multiplex PCR; TCRdb lists only in-frame clones, some missing. The table lists about 1,900,000 clones, about 95% of them singletons, with 1% to 1.5% in the top ten. Sequencing input: naive CD8+ T cells sorted from blood. These receptors were taken from a man aged 18-30 years in good health.

J is TRBJ1-1 and V is TRBV5-1; TRBD1 matches at 7 bases. The CDR3 has 17 amino acids. V was clipped by 4 bases and J by 0 bases; unmatched bases: 12. Germline V gives CDR1 SGHRS, CDR2 YFSETQ. The CDR3 sequence: CASSPRGHRAMNTEAFF. The CDR3, as DNA: TGCGCCAGCAGCCCTAGGGGGCACCGAGCCATGAACACTGAAGCTTTCTTT.

V gene TRBV11-2 combines with J gene TRBJ1-2; D unresolved. Looked up from germline, CDR1 is SGHAT and CDR2 is FQNNGV. V gave up 4 bases and J gave up 0 bases, with 15 bases separating them. The CDR3 has 16 residues. The CDR3 here is CASSSARSDPNYGYTF. CDR3 nucleotide sequence: TGTGCCAGCAGCTCCGCCCGCTCAGATCCTAACTATGGCTACACCTTC.

This clone showed up just once. J is TRBJ2-1 and V is TRBV7-9; D not resolved. Deletions cut 0 bases from V and 4 bases from J, with 7 bases between. This CDR3 contains 14 residues. In germline, CDR1 is SEHNR, CDR2 FQNEAQ (reference sequence). The CDR3 nucleotides read TGTGCCAGCAGCTTAGCTGCGATTTACAATGAGCAGTTCTTC. It codes for CASSLAAIYNEQFF.

The J gene is TRBJ2-3, the V gene TRBV4-1; 9 bases align to TRBD1. CDR3 length: 16 amino acids. J was trimmed by 4 bases and V by 4 bases; bases with no gene match: 9. CDR1 and CDR2 (germline): MGHRA, YSYEKL. The CDR3 DNA reads TGCGCCAGCAGCCCGGAACAGGGGGCCCCTGCAGATACGCAGTATTTT. Encoded protein: CASSPEQGAPADTQYF.

The V gene is TRBV15, the J gene TRBJ1-5; no definite D call. The CDR3 loop spans 16 amino acids. V dropped 3 bases and J dropped 0 bases, with 12 bases sitting between them. The germline V gene encodes CDR1 LNHNV and CDR2 YYDKDF (reference sequence). Written as DNA, the CDR3 is TGTGCCACCAGCAGTTCAGGTCTTCCTAGCAATCAGCCCCAGCATTTT. Residues: CATSSSGLPSNQPQHF. Complete variable domain (other parts from reference TRBV15 and TRBJ1-5): DAMVIQNPRYQVTQFGKPVTLSCSQTLNHNVMYWYQQKSSQAPKLLFHYYDKDFNNEADTPDNFQSRRPNTSFCFLDIRSPGLGDTAMYLCATSSSGLPSNQPQHFGDGTRLSIL.

This chain connects TRBV4-3 to TRBJ2-3; no reliable D call. Trimming stripped 0 bases from V and 0 bases from J, with 16 bases between. CDR1 and CDR2 from the germline V gene are LGHNA and YSLEER. The CDR3 has 18 residues. Here the CDR3 reads CASSQEDPPGSSTDTQYF. Here the CDR3 DNA reads TGCGCCAGCAGCCAAGAGGATCCGCCGGGTTCGAGCACAGATACGCAGTATTTT.

This chain connects TRBV4-1 to TRBJ2-5; TRBD1 is a possible D gene (6 bases). The CDR3 extends over 15 amino acids. Between the trimmed V and J ends, which lost 3 bases and 5 bases, there was a span of 16 bases. Looked up from germline, CDR1 is MGHRA and CDR2 is YSYEKL. The DNA of the CDR3 is TGCGCCAGCAGCCACTCCCTGGGGGCTCCCGAGACCCAGTACTTC. It is translated as CASSHSLGAPETQYF.

The chain carries TRBV13 and TRBJ2-7, with D perhaps TRBD1 (6 bases). The germline gives CDR1 PRHDT, CDR2 FYEKMQ (reference sequence). This CDR3 spans 15 amino acids. V gave up 2 bases and J gave up 2 bases, with 13 bases separating them. The CDR3 here is CASSLIFEGAYEQYF. DNA for the CDR3: TGTGCCAGCAGCTTAATTTTCGAGGGGGCCTACGAGCAGTACTTC.

The V gene is TRBV7-9, the J gene TRBJ1-5; D is unclear. This CDR3 is built from 12 residues. The V gene lost 1 base and the J gene lost 10 bases, with 8 bases spanning the gap. Germline CDR1 reads SEHNR; CDR2 reads FQNEAQ (reference sequence). The CDR3 protein is CASSLGASPQHF. DNA for the CDR3: TGTGCCAGCAGCTTAGGGGCGAGTCCCCAGCATTTT. The full variable domain, with the rest looked up from reference TRBV7-9 and TRBJ1-5, is DTGVSQNPRHKITKRGQNVTFRCDPISEHNRLYWYRQTLGQGPEFLTYFQNEAQLEKSRLLSDRFSAERPKGSFSTLEIQRTEQGDSAMYLCASSLGASPQHFGDGTRLSIL.

Concerning this clone: In the same sample, other DNA sequences code for this CDR3. This chain connects TRBV28 to TRBJ2-7; no clear D gene. The CDR3 contains 13 residues. V was cut by 4 bases and J by 1 base, with 8 bases left in between. Germline V gene data show CDR1 as MDHEN and CDR2 as SYDVKM. CDR3 loop: CASSSVGSYEQYF. The CDR3 DNA is TGTGCCAGCAGTTCGGTGGGTTCCTACGAGCAGTACTTC.

The chain links TRBV7-6 to TRBJ2-7; D remains ambiguous. Trimming left V 6 bases short and J 1 base short, with 10 bases between. The CDR3 is 13 residues long. CDR1 and CDR2 from the germline V gene are SGHVS and FNYEAQ. The chain's CDR3 is CASSISRSYEQYF. CDR3 DNA: TGTGCCAGCAGTATCTCCCGATCCTACGAGCAGTACTTC.

This clone occurred a few times. V and J are TRBV10-1 and TRBJ1-1; D may be TRBD1 (6 bases). The V end lost 5 bases, the J end lost 3 bases, and 19 bases lay between the germline ends. The CDR3 consists of 16 residues. The V gene's germline CDR1 is WNHNN and CDR2 SYGVQD (reference sequence). The CDR3 region has the DNA TGCGCCAGCAGTCCCTCACCCCGGGGGCCAGACACTGAAGCTTTCTTT. Translated: CASSPSPRGPDTEAFF.

CDR3 nucleotide sequence: TGTGCCAGCAGCTTGACTACTACCTACGAGCAGTACTTC. The encoded protein is CASSLTTTYEQYF. The chain carries TRBV7-8 and TRBJ2-7, with D maybe TRBD2 (5 bases). The CDR3 sequence is 13 residues long. The germline CDR1 and CDR2 sequences are SGHVS and FQNEAQ. The V and J ends lost 3 bases and 2 bases respectively, with 8 bases between them.

The genes are TRBV30 and TRBJ1-2; D is perhaps TRBD1 (5 bases). This CDR3 has 13 amino acids. Germline V gives CDR1 GTSNPN, CDR2 SVGIG (reference sequence). V dropped 2 bases and J dropped 8 bases, with 15 bases sitting between them. In DNA form, the CDR3 reads TGTGCCTGGAGTCAAGACAGCCTCGGGGGCTACACCTTC. Translated: CAWSQDSLGGYTF.

The J gene is TRBJ1-2, the V gene TRBV19; D is undetermined. Trimming took off 0 bases at V and 6 bases at J, with 14 bases between the two ends. Germline CDR1 reads LNHDA; CDR2 reads SQIVND (reference sequence). The CDR3 contains 15 residues. The DNA of the CDR3 is TGTGCCAGTAGTATAGATCGGGAAGAATTCGATGGCTACACCTTC. This sequence encodes CASSIDREEFDGYTF.

The chain recombines TRBV28 with TRBJ1-1, with 8 bases aligning to TRBD1. The CDR3 sequence is 15 residues long. Germline V gene data show CDR1 as MDHEN and CDR2 as SYDVKM. The J segment lost 2 bases and the V segment lost 6 bases, leaving 8 bases of the junction unmatched. In DNA form, the CDR3 reads TGTGCCAGCAGGGCAGGGGGCACTTATAACACTGAAGCTTTCTTT. Its translation is CASRAGGTYNTEAFF.

The rearrangement links TRBV14 to TRBJ2-1; D not resolved. The CDR3 loop spans 13 amino acids. Between the trimmed V and J ends, which lost 4 bases and 10 bases, there was a span of 14 bases. Per germline, CDR1 SGHDN and CDR2 FVKESK. DNA for the CDR3: TGTGCCAGCAGCCTCGCCCCTAATCTCGAGCAGTTCTTC. Translated, it gives CASSLAPNLEQFF.

The chain has TRBV19 and TRBJ2-7; a possible D gene is TRBD1 (5 bases). The germline V gene encodes CDR1 LNHDA and CDR2 SQIVND (reference sequence). Trimming stripped 6 bases from V and 4 bases from J, with 25 bases between. This CDR3 comprises 17 residues. The DNA for the CDR3 is TGTGCCAGTAGCGGTCCTACAGGTTCGGTGATGATGTACGAGCAGTACTTC. It codes for CASSGPTGSVMMYEQYF.

This clone was seen once. The chain carries TRBV19 and TRBJ2-7, with D possibly matching TRBD1 (6 bases). The CDR3 extends over 16 amino acids. V lost 10 bases and J 4 bases, leaving 26 bases between the germline ends. CDR1 is LNHDA and CDR2 is SQIVND in the germline V gene (reference sequence). The CDR3 nucleotides are TGTGCCACCGTACACCCCCAGGGGACAAAAGGGTACGAGCAGTACTTC. Translating it yields CATVHPQGTKGYEQYF.

On this clone: Other nucleotide sequences in the sample specify the same CDR3. This chain joins TRBV6-5 and TRBJ2-1; 7 bases are a match to TRBD2. Germline V gene lookup returns CDR1 MNHEY and CDR2 SVGAGI. After removal of 2 bases from V and 6 bases from J, the junction contained 1 base not matched to a gene. The CDR3 spans 13 residues. The CDR3 coding sequence is TGTGCCAGCAGTTACGGGGGGGGCAATGAGCAGTTCTTC. It translates to CASSYGGGNEQFF.

This clone was found once. J is TRBJ2-7 and V is TRBV6-5; 8 nucleotides line up with TRBD1. Germline values: CDR1 MNHEY, CDR2 SVGAGI. Losses at the gene ends were 4 bases for V and 0 bases for J; bases not matched to a gene: 8. The CDR3 spans 16 residues. CDR3 nucleotide sequence: TGTGCCAGCAGTTGGGCGACAGGGGAGACCTCCTACGAGCAGTACTTC. Translated, it gives CASSWATGETSYEQYF.

Turning to this clone: This same CDR3 is encoded by further DNA sequences in the sample. The genes are TRBV5-6 and TRBJ2-7, with TRBD1 matching 9 bases. The CDR3 loop spans 13 amino acids. Germline-derived CDR1 and CDR2 are SGHDT and YYEEEE. V gave up 2 bases and J gave up 4 bases; unmatched junction bases: 1. The CDR3 DNA is TGTGCCAGCAGCTTTGACAGGGGGTACGAGCAGTACTTC. It translates to CASSFDRGYEQYF.

The chain links TRBV5-6 to TRBJ1-1; no reliable D call. The CDR3 extends over 15 amino acids. V was clipped by 4 bases and J by 2 bases, with 15 bases between them. Germline V gene sequence: CDR1 SGHDT, CDR2 YYEEEE. CDR3 protein: CASSPTFTPNTEAFF. In nucleotides, the CDR3 is TGTGCCAGCAGCCCGACTTTCACTCCTAACACTGAAGCTTTCTTT.

This clone occurred once. The rearrangement uses TRBV13 and TRBJ1-1; 7 bases agree with TRBD1. From germline, CDR1 is PRHDT and CDR2 FYEKMQ (reference sequence). V shed 5 bases, J shed 3 bases, and the junction held 3 bases outside the gene matches. This CDR3 spans 13 amino acids. The CDR3 protein is CASSGGTDTEAFF. The CDR3 DNA reads as TGTGCCAGCAGCGGGGGGACAGACACTGAAGCTTTCTTT.

V is TRBV5-4 and J is TRBJ2-7; 9 bases line up with TRBD2. Germline lookup yields CDR1 SGHNT and CDR2 YYREEE (reference sequence). V shed 7 bases and J 4 bases; nucleotides not matched to a gene: 12. CDR3 length: 15 residues. The CDR3 DNA follows: TGTGCCAGCGAAGACCTGGGGACTAGCACTTACGAGCAGTACTTC. Its translation is CASEDLGTSTYEQYF.